This T cell receptor (beta chain) was sequenced for a study of response to subunit inactivated influenza vaccine. Study results and caveats: It was suggested by the authors that few new T cells are recruited by each seasonal influenza vaccination.

Using its own MiXCR run on the RT-PCR reads, TCRdb lists one record per CDR3 protein. The sample lists about 570,000 distinct CDR3 sequences; approximately 10% were seen once. Looked up from germline, CDR1 is LGHNA and CDR2 is YNFKEQ. The V and J ends lost 4 bases and 6 bases respectively, with 13 bases between them. The CDR3 is 13 amino acids. This clonotype was seen once. Its antigen is not identified. This clonotype was obtained from a man in his fifties who received an inactivated influenza vaccine. This rearrangement joins TRBV4-2 to TRBJ2-7; D gene unclear. This sample comprised PBMCs from blood, obtained on the day of vaccination. The CDR3 DNA reads TGTGCCAGCAGCCCCCCCACGGGTGGCGAGCAGTACTTC. Its translation: CASSPPTGGEQYF.